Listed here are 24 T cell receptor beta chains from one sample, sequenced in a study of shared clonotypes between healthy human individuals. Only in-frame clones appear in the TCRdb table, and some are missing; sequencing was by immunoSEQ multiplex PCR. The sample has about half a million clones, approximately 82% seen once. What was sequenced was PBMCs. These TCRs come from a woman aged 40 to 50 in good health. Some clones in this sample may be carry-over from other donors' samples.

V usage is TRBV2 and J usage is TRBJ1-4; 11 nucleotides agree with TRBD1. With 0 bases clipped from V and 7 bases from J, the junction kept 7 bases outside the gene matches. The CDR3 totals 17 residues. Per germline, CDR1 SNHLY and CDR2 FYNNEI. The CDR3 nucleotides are TGTGCCAGCAGTGAAGCGATAGCGGGACAGGGGGGTGAAAAACTGTTTTTT. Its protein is CASSEAIAGQGGEKLFF.

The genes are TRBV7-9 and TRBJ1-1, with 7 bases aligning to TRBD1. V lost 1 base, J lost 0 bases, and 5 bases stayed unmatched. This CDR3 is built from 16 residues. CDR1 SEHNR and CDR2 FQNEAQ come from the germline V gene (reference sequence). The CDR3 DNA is TGTGCCAGCAGCTTAGATGAGACAGGGTTGAACACTGAAGCTTTCTTT. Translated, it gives CASSLDETGLNTEAFF.

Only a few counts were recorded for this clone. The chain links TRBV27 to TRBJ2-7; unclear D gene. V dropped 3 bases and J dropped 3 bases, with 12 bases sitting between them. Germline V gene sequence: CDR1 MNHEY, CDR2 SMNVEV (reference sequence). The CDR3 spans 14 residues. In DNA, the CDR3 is TGTGCCAGCAGTTTTGGGCCGACGGGCTACGAGCAGTACTTC. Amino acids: CASSFGPTGYEQYF.

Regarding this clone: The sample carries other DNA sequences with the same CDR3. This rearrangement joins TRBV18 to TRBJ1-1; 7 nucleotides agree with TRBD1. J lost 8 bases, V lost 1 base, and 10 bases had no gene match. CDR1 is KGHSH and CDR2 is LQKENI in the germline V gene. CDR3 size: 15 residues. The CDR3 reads CASSPLVLGTVEAFF. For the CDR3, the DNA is TGTGCCAGCTCACCACTAGTCTTGGGGACAGTGGAAGCTTTCTTT.

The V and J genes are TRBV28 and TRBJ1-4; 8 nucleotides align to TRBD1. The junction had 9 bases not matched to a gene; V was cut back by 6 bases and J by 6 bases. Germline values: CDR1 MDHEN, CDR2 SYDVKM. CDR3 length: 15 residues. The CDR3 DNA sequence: TGTGCCAGCAGCCCCGGACAGGGTTTATATGAAAAACTGTTTTTT. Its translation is CASSPGQGLYEKLFF.

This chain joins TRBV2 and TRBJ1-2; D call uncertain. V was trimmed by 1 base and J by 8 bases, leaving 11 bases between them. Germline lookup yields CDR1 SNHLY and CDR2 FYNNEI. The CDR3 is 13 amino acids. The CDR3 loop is CASSEEVLQGYTF. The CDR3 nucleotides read TGTGCCAGCAGTGAAGAAGTCTTACAGGGCTACACCTTC.

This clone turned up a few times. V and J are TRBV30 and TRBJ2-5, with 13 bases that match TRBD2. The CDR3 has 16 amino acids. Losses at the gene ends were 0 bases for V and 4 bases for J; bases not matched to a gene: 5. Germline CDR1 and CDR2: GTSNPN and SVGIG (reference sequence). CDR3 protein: CAWSVGLAGSGETQYF. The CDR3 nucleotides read TGTGCCTGGAGTGTGGGACTAGCGGGAAGCGGAGAGACCCAGTACTTC.

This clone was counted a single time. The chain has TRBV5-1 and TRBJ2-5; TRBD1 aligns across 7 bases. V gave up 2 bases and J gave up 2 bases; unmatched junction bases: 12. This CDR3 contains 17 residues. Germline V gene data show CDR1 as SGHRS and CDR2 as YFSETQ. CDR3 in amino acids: CASSFNSGTAMQETQYF. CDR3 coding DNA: TGCGCCAGCAGCTTCAATTCCGGGACAGCCATGCAAGAGACCCAGTACTTC.

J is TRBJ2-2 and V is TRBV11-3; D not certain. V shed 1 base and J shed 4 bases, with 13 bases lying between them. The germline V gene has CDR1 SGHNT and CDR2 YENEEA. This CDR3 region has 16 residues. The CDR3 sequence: CASSLVMTESTGELFF. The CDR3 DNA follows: TGTGCCAGCAGCTTAGTCATGACCGAGTCCACCGGGGAGCTGTTTTTT.

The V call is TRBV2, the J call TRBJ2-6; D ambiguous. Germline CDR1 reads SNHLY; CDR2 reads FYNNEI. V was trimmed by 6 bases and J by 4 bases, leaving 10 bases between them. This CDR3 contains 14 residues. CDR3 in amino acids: CASSVGSGANVLTF. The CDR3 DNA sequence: TGTGCCAGCAGCGTGGGATCGGGGGCCAACGTCCTGACTTTC.

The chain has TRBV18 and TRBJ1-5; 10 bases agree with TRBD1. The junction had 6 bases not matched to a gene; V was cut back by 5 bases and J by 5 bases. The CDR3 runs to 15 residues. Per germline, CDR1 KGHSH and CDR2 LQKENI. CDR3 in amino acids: CASSSRQGADQPQHF. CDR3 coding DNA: TGTGCCAGCTCATCTAGACAGGGGGCAGATCAGCCCCAGCATTTT.

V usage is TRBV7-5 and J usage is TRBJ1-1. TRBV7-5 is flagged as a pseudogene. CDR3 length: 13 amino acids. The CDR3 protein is CASSFQRNTEAFF. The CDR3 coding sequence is TGTGCCAGCAGCTTCCAGAGAAACACTGAAGCTTTCTTT.

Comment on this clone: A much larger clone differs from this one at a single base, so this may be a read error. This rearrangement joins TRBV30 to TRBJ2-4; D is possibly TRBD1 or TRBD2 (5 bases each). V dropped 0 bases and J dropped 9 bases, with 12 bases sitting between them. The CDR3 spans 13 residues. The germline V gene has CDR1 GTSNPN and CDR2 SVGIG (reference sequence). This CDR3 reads CAWSVRGGSIQYF. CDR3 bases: TGTGCCTGGAGTGTACGTGGGGGAAGCATTCAGTACTTC.

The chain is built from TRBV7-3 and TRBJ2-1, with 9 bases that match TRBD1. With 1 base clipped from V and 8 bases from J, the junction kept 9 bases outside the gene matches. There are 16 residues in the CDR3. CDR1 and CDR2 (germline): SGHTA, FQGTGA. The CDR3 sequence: CASSLKYDRGWDEQFF. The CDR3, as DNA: TGTGCCAGCAGCTTAAAGTACGACAGGGGGTGGGATGAGCAGTTCTTC.

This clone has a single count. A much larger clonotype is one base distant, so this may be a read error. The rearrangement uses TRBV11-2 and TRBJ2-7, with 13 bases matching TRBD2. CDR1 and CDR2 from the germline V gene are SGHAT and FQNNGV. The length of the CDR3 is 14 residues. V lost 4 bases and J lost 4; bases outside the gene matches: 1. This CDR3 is CASSWTSGRYEQYF. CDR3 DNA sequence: TGTGCCAGCAGCTGGACTAGCGGGAGATACGAGCAGTACTTC.

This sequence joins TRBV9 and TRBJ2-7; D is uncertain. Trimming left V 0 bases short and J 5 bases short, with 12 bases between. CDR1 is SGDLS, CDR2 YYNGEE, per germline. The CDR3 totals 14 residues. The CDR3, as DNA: TGTGCCAGCAGCGTAGAAGTTAGCTTCAACGAGCAGTACTTC. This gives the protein CASSVEVSFNEQYF. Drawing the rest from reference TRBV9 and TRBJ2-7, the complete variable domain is DSGVTQTPKHLITATGQRVTLRCSPRSGDLSVYWYQQSLDQGLQFLIQYYNGEERAKGNILERFSAQQFPDLHSELNLSSLELGDSALYFCASSVEVSFNEQYFGPGTRLTVT.

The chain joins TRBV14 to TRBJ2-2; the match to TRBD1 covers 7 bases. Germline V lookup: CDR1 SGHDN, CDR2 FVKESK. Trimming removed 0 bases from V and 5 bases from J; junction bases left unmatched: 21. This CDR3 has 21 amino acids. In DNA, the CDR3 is TGTGCCAGCAGCCAAGATTGTGGAGAATTGGCGCAGGGGGAGAAGACCGGGGAGCTGTTTTTT. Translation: CASSQDCGELAQGEKTGELFF.

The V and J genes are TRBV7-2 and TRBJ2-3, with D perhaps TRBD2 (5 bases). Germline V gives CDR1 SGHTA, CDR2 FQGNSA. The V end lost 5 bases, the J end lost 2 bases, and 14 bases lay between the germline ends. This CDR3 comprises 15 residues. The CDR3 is CASSLGPGITDTQYF. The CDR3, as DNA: TGTGCCAGCAGCCTAGGTCCGGGAATCACAGATACGCAGTATTTT.

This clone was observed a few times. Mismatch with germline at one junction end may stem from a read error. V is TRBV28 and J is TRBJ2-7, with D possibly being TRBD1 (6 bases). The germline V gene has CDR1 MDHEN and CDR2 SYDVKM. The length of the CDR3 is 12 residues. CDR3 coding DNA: TGTGCCAGCAGTAACCAGGGGTTGGGGCCAAACTTC. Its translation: CASSNQGLGPNF.

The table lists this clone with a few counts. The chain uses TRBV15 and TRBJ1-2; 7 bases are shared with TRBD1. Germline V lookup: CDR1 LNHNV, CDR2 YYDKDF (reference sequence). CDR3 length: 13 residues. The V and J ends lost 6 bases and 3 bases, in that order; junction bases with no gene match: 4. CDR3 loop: CATSRDSYYGYTF. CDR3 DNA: TGTGCCACCAGTAGGGACAGCTACTATGGCTACACCTTC.

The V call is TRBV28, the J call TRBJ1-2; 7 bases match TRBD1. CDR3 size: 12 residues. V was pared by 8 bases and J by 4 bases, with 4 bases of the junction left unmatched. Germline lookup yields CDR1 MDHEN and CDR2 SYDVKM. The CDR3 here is CASGRQGYGYTF. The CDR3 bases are TGTGCCAGCGGAAGACAGGGCTATGGCTACACCTTC.

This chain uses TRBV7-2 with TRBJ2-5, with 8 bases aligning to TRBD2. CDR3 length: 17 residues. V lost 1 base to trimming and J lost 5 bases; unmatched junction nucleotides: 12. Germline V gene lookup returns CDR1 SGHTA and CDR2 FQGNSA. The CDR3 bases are TGTGCCAGCAGCTTAGGTGACATAGCGGGATCTGGGGAGACCCAGTACTTC. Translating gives CASSLGDIAGSGETQYF.

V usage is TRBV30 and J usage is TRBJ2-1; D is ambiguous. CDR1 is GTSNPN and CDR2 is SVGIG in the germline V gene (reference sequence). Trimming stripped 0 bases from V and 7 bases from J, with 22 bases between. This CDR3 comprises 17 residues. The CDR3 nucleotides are TGTGCCTGGAGTGTACGCTTAGCAGGCAATAGTCTTAATGAGCAGTTCTTC. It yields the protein CAWSVRLAGNSLNEQFF.

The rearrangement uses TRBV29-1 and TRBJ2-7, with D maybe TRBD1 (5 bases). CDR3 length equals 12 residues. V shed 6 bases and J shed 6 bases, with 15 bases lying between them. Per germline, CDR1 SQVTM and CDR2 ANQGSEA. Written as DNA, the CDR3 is TGCAGCGTCAAATTCACAGGCCCCGAGCAGTACTTC. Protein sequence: CSVKFTGPEQYF.